This T cell receptor (beta chain) was profiled in a study of blood T cell repertoires in COVID-19. As originally analysed: Reference gene primer amplification gave nucleated cell count estimates. The repertoire was sequenced with immunoSEQ multiplex PCR; TCRdb's copy has only in-frame clones and lacks some. Clone size and the V and J calls come from that table; the DNA yielded D and trimming. In the table there are approximately 250,000 clones, around 89% of which are singletons. The CDR3 totals 14 residues. V was trimmed by 2 bases and J by 1 base, leaving 10 bases between them. The germline gives CDR1 SGDLS, CDR2 YYNGEE. Participants reported their clinical history, and cohort assignment relied on those reports.

The sequenced sample was PBMCs or T cells enriched from blood (not recorded which). The chain links TRBV9 to TRBJ2-7; maybe TRBD2 (5 bases). The TCR was taken from a woman in her 30s who had recovered from COVID-19. The CDR3 region has the DNA TGTGCCAGCAGCGTTTTTCGGGATTCCTACGAGCAGTACTTC. Its protein product is CASSVFRDSYEQYF.